Here is one T cell receptor beta chain with its context. Its target is not known. Germline V gene sequence: CDR1 MNHNY, CDR2 SVGAGI (reference sequence). V was clipped by 2 bases and J by 6 bases, with 19 bases between them. CDR3 length equals 16 residues. The record originates from a study of T cell repertoires in cytomegalovirus infection. TCRdb re-analysed the reads in MiXCR, keeping a single row per CDR3 protein. Here the sample spans roughly 860,000 distinct CDR3 sequences, less than 35% being singletons. The J gene is TRBJ1-1, the V gene TRBV6-6; tentative D call: TRBD1 (5 bases). This clonotype was sampled from a human donor in good health (CMV status not recorded). Some clones in this sample may be carry-over from other donors' samples. Specimen: cultured CD8+ T cells from PBMCs, collected from culture after CMV antigen stimulation. The CDR3 nucleotides are TGTGCCAGCAGTTACCTGCTCGGACCCGGGGGGGCTGAAGCTTTCTTT. Amino acid sequence: CASSYLLGPGGAEAFF.